This TCR beta chain was captured by sequencing in a study of T cell responses to AZD1222 COVID-19 vaccine. Concerning this clone: Its matching antigen is unknown.

CDR3 size: 15 residues. V lost 1 base, J lost 6 bases, and 17 bases lay in between. CDR1 is SGDLS, CDR2 YYNGEE, per germline. Repertoires were generated with immunoSEQ multiplex PCR, while TCRdb's copy carries only in-frame clones and drops some. The table records 70,000 or so clones, less than 90% of them present only once. General study points: Repertoires were collected only later (after the peak T cell response had occurred).

This receptor was identified in an adult who received the AZD1222 COVID-19 vaccine. This chain uses TRBV9 with TRBJ2-7, with a tentative D call TRBD1 (6 bases). The specimen was peripheral blood, collected 28 days after the second AZD1222 dose. This CDR3 reads CASSVWSRGFGEQYF. In nucleotides, the CDR3 is TGTGCCAGCAGCGTATGGTCAAGGGGGTTCGGCGAGCAGTACTTC.